This TCR beta chain appears in the sequencing data of a study of blood T cell repertoires in COVID-19. As for the study in general: Both acute and convalescent COVID-19 samples were obtained from the United States, Italy and Spain.

As processed by the authors: Reference gene primer amplification gave nucleated cell count estimates. The protocol was immunoSEQ multiplex PCR, while the TCRdb copy is restricted to in-frame clones and leaves out a portion. That table furnishes V, J and clone size, whereas the DNA furnished D and trimming. The table lists over 150,000 clones, 82% of them singletons, with roughly a tenth in the top ten. CDR3 length: 14 residues. From germline, CDR1 is MGHRA and CDR2 YSYEKL. Trimming stripped 4 bases from V and 7 bases from J, with 13 bases between. The chain uses TRBV4-1 and TRBJ2-2; D is perhaps TRBD2 (6 bases). The specimen was peripheral blood. The sequence came from a woman older than 75 with active or convalescent COVID-19. This CDR3 is CASSRGGNLGELFF. Written as DNA, the CDR3 is TGCGCCAGCAGCCGCGGCGGGAATCTCGGGGAGCTGTTTTTT.